This T cell receptor beta chain was sequenced during a study of CD8 T cells in ankylosing spondylitis. Study-wide findings and caveats: A TCR beta motif made of several highly homologous variants seemed typical of ankylosing spondylitis blood.

The CDR3 is made up of 15 amino acids. V lost 4 bases to trimming and J lost 1 base, with 12 bases between them. Germline-derived CDR1 and CDR2 are SGHRS and YFSETQ. For TCR beta, libraries came from quantitative 5'-RACE with molecular barcodes. TCRdb recomputed calls from the 5' RACE reads with MiXCR, one row per CDR3 protein. Among some 90,000 distinct CDR3 sequences, about 27% were seen once, and the ten largest hold approximately 59%. In the case of this clonotype: The antigen remains undetermined.

The sequence was obtained from a male donor with ankylosing spondylitis or in good health (not recorded which). The chain links TRBV5-1 to TRBJ1-5, with D unclear. Sequenced input: blood, either unsorted or a sorted T cell fraction (not recorded which). For the CDR3, the DNA is TGCGCCAGCAGCGCGGGCACAGAGAGCAATCAGCCCCAGCATTTT. Translation gives CASSAGTESNQPQHF.